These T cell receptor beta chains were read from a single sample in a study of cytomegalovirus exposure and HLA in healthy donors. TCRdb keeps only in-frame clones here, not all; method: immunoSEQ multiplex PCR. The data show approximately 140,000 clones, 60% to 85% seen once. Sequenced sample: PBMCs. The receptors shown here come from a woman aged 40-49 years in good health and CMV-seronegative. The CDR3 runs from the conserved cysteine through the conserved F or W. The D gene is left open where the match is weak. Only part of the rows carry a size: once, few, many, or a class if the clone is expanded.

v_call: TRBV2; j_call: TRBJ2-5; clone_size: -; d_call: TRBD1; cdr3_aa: CASSEDRGSEETQYF; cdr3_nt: TGTGCCAGCAGTGAAGACAGGGGGTCCGAGGAGACCCAGTACTTC
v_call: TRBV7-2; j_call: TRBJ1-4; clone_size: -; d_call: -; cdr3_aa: CASSPTGGGPSEKLFF; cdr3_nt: TGTGCCAGCAGCCCCACCGGGGGGGGCCCAAGTGAAAAACTGTTTTTT
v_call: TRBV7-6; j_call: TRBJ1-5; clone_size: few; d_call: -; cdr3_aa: CASAGTPGEPQHF; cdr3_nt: TGTGCCAGCGCAGGGACACCGGGTGAGCCCCAGCATTTT
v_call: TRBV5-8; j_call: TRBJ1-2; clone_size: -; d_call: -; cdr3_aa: CASSLPADLGYGYTF; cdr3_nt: TGTGCCAGCAGCTTGCCTGCGGATCTAGGCTATGGCTACACCTTC
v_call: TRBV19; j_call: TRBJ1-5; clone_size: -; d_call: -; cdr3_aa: CASSSYNQPQHF; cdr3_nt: TGTGCCAGTAGTTCCTACAATCAGCCCCAGCATTTT
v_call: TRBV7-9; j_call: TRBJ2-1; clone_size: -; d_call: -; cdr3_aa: CASSLLASYNEQFF; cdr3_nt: TGTGCCAGCAGCTTACTAGCCTCATACAATGAGCAGTTCTTC
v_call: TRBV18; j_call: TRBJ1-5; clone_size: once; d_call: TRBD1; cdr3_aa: CASSPGGQGNQPQHF; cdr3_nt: TGTGCCAGCTCACCTGGTGGACAGGGCAATCAGCCCCAGCATTTT
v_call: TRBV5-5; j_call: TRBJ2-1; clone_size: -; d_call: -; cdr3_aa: CASSVGSEQFF; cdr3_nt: TGTGCCAGCAGCGTAGGGAGTGAGCAGTTCTTC
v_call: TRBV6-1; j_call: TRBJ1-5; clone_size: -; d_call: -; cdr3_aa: CASSVVQIEPQHF; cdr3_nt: TGTGCCAGCAGTGTTGTACAGATCGAGCCCCAGCATTTT
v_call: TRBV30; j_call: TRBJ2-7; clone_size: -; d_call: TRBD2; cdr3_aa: CAWSPLPSGEYEQYF; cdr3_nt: TGTGCCTGGAGCCCCCTCCCTAGCGGAGAGTACGAGCAGTACTTC
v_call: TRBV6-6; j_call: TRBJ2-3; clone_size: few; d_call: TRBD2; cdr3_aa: CASTRGGTDTQYF; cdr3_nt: TGTGCCAGCACGCGGGGGGGCACAGATACGCAGTATTTT
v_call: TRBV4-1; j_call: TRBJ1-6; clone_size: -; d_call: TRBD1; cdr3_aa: CASSVGESTGAGRSYNSPLHF; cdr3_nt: TGCGCCAGCAGCGTGGGGGAATCTACAGGGGCAGGGCGCTCCTATAATTCACCCCTCCACTTT
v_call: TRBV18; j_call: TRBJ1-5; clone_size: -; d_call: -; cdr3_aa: CASSPDSLPNQPQHF; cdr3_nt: TGTGCCAGCTCACCAGACAGTCTCCCAAATCAGCCCCAGCATTTT
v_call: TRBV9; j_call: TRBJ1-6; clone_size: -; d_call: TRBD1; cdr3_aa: CASSVEGQHGSPLHF; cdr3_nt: TGTGCCAGCAGCGTAGAGGGACAGCATGGCTCACCCCTCCACTTT
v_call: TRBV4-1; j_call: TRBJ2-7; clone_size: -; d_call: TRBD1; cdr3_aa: CASSQDAGTVWEQYF; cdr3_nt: TGCGCCAGCAGCCAAGATGCCGGGACAGTCTGGGAGCAGTACTTC
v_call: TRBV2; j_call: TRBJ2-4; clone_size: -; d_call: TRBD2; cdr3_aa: CASSLNPAGGRPQNSQYF; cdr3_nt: TGTGCCAGCAGTCTCAACCCAGCGGGGGGGAGGCCTCAAAACAGTCAGTACTTC
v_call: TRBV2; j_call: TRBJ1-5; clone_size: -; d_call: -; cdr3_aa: CASSGNRGNQPQHF; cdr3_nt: TGTGCCAGCAGTGGAAACAGAGGCAATCAGCCCCAGCATTTT
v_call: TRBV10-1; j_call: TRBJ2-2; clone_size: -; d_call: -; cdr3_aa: CASSDGHYTGELFF; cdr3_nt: TGCGCCAGCAGTGATGGACACTACACCGGGGAGCTGTTTTTT
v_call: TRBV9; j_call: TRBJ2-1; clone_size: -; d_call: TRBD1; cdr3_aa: CASSIGQGRGEQFF; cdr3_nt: TGTGCCAGCAGCATAGGACAGGGACGGGGTGAGCAGTTCTTC
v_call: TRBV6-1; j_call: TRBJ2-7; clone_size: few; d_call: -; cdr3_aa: CASSEARQVYEQYF; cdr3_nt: TGTGCCAGCAGTGAAGCCCGGCAGGTCTACGAGCAGTACTTC
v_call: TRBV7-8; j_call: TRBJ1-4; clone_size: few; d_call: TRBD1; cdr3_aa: CASSQGVDEKLFF; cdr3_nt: TGTGCCAGCAGCCAGGGGGTAGATGAAAAACTGTTTTTT
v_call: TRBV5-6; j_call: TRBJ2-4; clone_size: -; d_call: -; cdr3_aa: CASSGPGTKNIQYF; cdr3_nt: TGTGCCAGCAGCGGTCCGGGGACCAAAAACATTCAGTACTTC
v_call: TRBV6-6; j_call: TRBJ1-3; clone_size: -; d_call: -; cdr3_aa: CAAHSRDTPSGNTIYF; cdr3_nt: TGTGCCGCCCACTCCAGAGACACTCCCTCTGGAAACACCATATATTTT
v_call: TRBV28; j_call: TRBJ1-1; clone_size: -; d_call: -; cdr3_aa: CASSLGTRGAAFF; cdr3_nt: TGTGCCAGCAGTCTCGGGACACGGGGAGCGGCTTTCTTT
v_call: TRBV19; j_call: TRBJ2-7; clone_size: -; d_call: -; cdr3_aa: CASSIDGTGRMVEQYF; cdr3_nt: TGTGCCAGTAGTATAGATGGAACAGGGAGAATGGTCGAGCAGTACTTC
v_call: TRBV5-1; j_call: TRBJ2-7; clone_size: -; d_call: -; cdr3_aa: CASSSTGGEQYF; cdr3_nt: TGCGCCAGCAGCTCGACAGGTGGGGAGCAGTACTTC
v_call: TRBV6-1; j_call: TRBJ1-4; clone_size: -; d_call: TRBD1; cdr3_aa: CASYSTGQANEKLFF; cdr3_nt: TGTGCCAGCTATTCTACCGGACAGGCTAATGAAAAACTGTTTTTT
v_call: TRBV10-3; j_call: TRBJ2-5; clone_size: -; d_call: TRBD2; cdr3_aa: CAISAGLNQETQYF; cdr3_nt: TGTGCCATCAGTGCGGGACTAAACCAAGAGACCCAGTACTTC
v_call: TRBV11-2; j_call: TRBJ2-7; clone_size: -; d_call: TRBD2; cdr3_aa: CASRGGGTRRYEQYF; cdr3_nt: TGTGCCAGCAGGGGGGGCGGGACTAGGAGATACGAGCAGTACTTC
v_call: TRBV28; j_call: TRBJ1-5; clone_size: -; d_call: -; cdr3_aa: CASSLVPGAIISNQPQHF; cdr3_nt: TGTGCCAGCAGTTTAGTCCCAGGGGCGATCATAAGCAATCAGCCCCAGCATTTT
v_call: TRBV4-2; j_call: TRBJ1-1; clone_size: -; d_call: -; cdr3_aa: CASSPSVGRGDTEAFF; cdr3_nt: TGTGCCAGCAGCCCGAGCGTGGGACGGGGGGACACTGAAGCTTTCTTT
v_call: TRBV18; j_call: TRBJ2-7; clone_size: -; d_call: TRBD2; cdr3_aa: CASSPPGLADEQYF; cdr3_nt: TGTGCCAGCTCACCTCCGGGACTAGCGGACGAGCAGTACTTC
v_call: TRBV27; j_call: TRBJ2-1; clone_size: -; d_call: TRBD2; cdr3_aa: CASSFSLAGDDEQFF; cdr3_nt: TGTGCCAGCAGTTTCTCCCTAGCGGGAGATGATGAGCAGTTCTTC
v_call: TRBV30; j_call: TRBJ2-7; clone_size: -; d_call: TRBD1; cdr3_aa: CAWSRGTGREQYF; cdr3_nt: TGTGCCTGGAGTAGAGGGACAGGGCGCGAGCAGTACTTC
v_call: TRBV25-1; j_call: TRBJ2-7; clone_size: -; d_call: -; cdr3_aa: CASKGGGLHNEQYF; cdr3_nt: TGTGCCAGCAAAGGTGGGGGGTTGCACAACGAGCAGTACTTC
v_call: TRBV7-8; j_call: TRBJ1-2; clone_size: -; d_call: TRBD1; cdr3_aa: CASRPQGDKGYGYTF; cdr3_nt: TGTGCCAGCAGACCACAGGGGGATAAGGGCTATGGCTACACCTTC
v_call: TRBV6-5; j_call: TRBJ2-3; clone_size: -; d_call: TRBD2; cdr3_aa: CASSYRPSGGTDTQYF; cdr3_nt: TGTGCCAGCAGTTACCGTCCTAGCGGGGGCACAGATACGCAGTATTTT
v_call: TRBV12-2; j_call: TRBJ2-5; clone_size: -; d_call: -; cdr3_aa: CASREIRGRETQYF; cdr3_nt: TGTGCAAGTCGCGAGATCAGGGGGAGGGAGACCCAGTACTTC
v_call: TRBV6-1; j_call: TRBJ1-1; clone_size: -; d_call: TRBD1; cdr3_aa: CASSELQGAGTEAFF; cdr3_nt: TGTGCCAGCAGTGAACTCCAGGGGGCAGGGACTGAAGCTTTCTTT
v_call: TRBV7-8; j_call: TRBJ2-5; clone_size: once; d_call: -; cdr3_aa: CASSLRLQETQYF; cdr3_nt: TGTGCCAGCAGCTTAAGATTGCAGGAGACCCAGTACTTC
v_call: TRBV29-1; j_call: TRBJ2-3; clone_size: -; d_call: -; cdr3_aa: CGVAGGSPGNTQYF; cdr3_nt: TGCGGGGTGGCAGGGGGGTCCCCCGGGAATACGCAGTATTTT
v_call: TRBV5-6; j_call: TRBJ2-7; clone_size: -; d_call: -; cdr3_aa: CASSLGTFYEQYF; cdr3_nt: TGTGCCAGCAGCCTCGGGACATTTTACGAGCAGTACTTC
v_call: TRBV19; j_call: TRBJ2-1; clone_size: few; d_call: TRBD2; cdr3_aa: CASSSQRGGLSNEQFF; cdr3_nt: TGTGCCAGTAGTAGCCAGCGGGGAGGCCTCTCCAATGAGCAGTTCTTC
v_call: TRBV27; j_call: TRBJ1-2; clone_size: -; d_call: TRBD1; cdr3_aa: CASSSTFRGRGNYGYTF; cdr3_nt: TGTGCCAGCAGTTCGACCTTCAGGGGGCGAGGGAACTATGGCTACACCTTC
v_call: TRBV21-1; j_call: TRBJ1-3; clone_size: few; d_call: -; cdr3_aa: CASSKGYNRAGNTIYF; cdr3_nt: TGTGCCAGCAGCAAAGGATATAACAGGGCTGGAAACACCATATATTTT
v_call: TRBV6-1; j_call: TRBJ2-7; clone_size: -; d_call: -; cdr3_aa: CASSELRGISYEQYF; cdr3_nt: TGTGCCAGCAGTGAACTGAGGGGGATCTCCTACGAGCAGTACTTC
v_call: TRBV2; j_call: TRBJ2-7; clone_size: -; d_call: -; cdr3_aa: CASSSISYEQYF; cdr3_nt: TGTGCCAGCAGTTCTATTTCCTACGAGCAGTACTTC
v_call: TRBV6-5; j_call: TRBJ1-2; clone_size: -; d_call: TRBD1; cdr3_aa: CASWDRPPTYGYTF; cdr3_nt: TGTGCCAGTTGGGACAGGCCCCCAACTTATGGCTACACCTTC
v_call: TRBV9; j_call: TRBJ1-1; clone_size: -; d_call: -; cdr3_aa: CASSLGSNTEAFF; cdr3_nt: TGTGCCAGCAGCCTCGGGTCGAACACTGAAGCTTTCTTT
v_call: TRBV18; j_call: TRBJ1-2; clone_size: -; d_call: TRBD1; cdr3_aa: CASEGQQGYGYTF; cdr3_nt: TGTGCCAGCGAGGGACAGCAAGGCTATGGCTACACCTTC
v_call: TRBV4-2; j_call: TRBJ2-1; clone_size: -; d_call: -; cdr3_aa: CASSQKLGGEQFF; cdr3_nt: TGTGCCAGCAGCCAAAAGCTTGGAGGTGAGCAGTTCTTC
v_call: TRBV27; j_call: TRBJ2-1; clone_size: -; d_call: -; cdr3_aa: CASSLRVKGGEQFF; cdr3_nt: TGTGCCAGCAGTTTACGCGTCAAAGGAGGTGAGCAGTTCTTC
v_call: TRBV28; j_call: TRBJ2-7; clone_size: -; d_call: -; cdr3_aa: CASSLEGSAYEQYF; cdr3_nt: TGTGCCAGCAGTTTGGAGGGGTCCGCCTACGAGCAGTACTTC